Listed here are 18 T cell receptor beta chains from one sample, sequenced in a study of control samples from healthy donors and cancer patients. Sequencing used immunoSEQ multiplex PCR; TCRdb keeps in-frame clones, though not all of them. The sample shows 350,000 to 450,000 clones, more than 80% of them seen only once. The material sequenced was PBMCs. The receptors originated from a man between 35 and 55 years old with head and neck cancer.

The chain recombines TRBV6-5 with TRBJ1-1; 8 nucleotides match TRBD1. The V segment lost 6 bases and the J segment 6 bases; nucleotides outside the gene matches: 9. CDR3 length: 14 amino acids. The germline gives CDR1 MNHEY, CDR2 SVGAGI. In nucleotides, the CDR3 is TGTGCCAGCAGACACCCAGACAGGGGAGCTGAAGCTTTCTTT. It encodes CASRHPDRGAEAFF.

The V gene is TRBV7-2, the J gene TRBJ1-2; D is perhaps TRBD1 (6 bases). The CDR3 length is 15 residues. Trimming removed 3 bases from V and 3 bases from J, with 14 bases in between. Germline lookup yields CDR1 SGHTA and CDR2 FQGNSA. The CDR3 nucleotides are TGTGCCAGCAGCTTGCAAGGGGACACCTACTATGGCTACACCTTC. Protein: CASSLQGDTYYGYTF.

This clone was recorded only once. The chain couples TRBV7-2 to TRBJ2-7, with 10 bases aligning to TRBD1. Trimming removed 4 bases from V and 2 bases from J; junction bases left unmatched: 2. There are 14 residues in the CDR3. Germline V CDR1 and CDR2: SGHTA, FQGNSA. CDR3 protein: CASSSGTGAYEQYF. The CDR3 DNA reads TGTGCCAGCAGCTCCGGGACAGGGGCCTACGAGCAGTACTTC.

The genes are TRBV7-2 and TRBJ1-6; 9 bases map to TRBD1. The CDR3 covers 14 residues. Germline CDR1 SGHTA, CDR2 FQGNSA. With V trimmed by 5 bases and J by 10 bases, 6 bases remained unmatched. Here the CDR3 reads CASSLGQGVSPLHF. As DNA, the CDR3 is TGTGCCAGCAGCCTGGGACAGGGAGTCTCACCCCTCCACTTT.

This clone was seen only once. The J gene is TRBJ1-3, the V gene TRBV9; TRBD1 matches at 7 bases. Looked up from germline, CDR1 is SGDLS and CDR2 is YYNGEE. This CDR3 contains 16 residues. The ends lost 2 bases at V and 4 bases at J; junction bases unmatched: 9. The CDR3 DNA is TGTGCCAGCAGCGTGGGAGGGACAGAGGCAGGAAACACCATATATTTT. It is translated as CASSVGGTEAGNTIYF.

The CDR3 region is CASSELMASPSYNEQFF. Here the CDR3 DNA reads TGTGCCAGCAGTGAACTAATGGCATCCCCCTCCTACAATGAGCAGTTCTTC. This rearrangement joins TRBV6-1 to TRBJ2-1; no reliable D call. Trimming left V 2 bases short and J 0 bases short, with 14 bases between. Germline lookup yields CDR1 MNHNS and CDR2 SASEGT. This CDR3 has 17 residues.

This chain uses TRBV9 with TRBJ2-3; 7 bases fit TRBD1. Trimming removed 0 bases from V and 0 bases from J; junction bases left unmatched: 4. The CDR3 length is 16 residues. Per the germline V gene, CDR1 is SGDLS and CDR2 is YYNGEE. This CDR3 reads CASSVAGTESTDTQYF. CDR3 DNA sequence: TGTGCCAGCAGCGTAGCTGGGACAGAGAGCACAGATACGCAGTATTTT.

This clone was observed a single time. This chain joins TRBV19 and TRBJ1-5; 7 bases line up with TRBD1. From germline, CDR1 is LNHDA and CDR2 SQIVND (reference sequence). V lost 5 bases, J lost 7 bases, and 26 bases stayed unmatched. CDR3 length: 20 amino acids. CDR3 DNA sequence: TGTGCCAGTAGTCGAAGTGGCGAGACAGGGTTCCTCATGGCTATCCAGCCCCAGCATTTT. Its protein is CASSRSGETGFLMAIQPQHF.

V is TRBV5-4 and J is TRBJ2-1; 11 positions match TRBD2. The CDR3 consists of 14 residues. Germline V gives CDR1 SGHNT, CDR2 YYREEE (reference sequence). V was pared by 3 bases and J by 9 bases, with 5 bases of the junction left unmatched. CDR3 DNA sequence: TGTGCCAGCAGCTCTGGCCTAGCGGGAGGTGAGCAGTTCTTC. Protein: CASSSGLAGGEQFF.

About this clone: This sample also contains other DNA sequences that code for the same CDR3. The V call is TRBV7-2, the J call TRBJ2-5, with no clear D. The CDR3 totals 11 residues. Germline-derived CDR1 and CDR2 are SGHTA and FQGNSA. V lost 3 bases to trimming and J lost 4 bases, with 3 bases between them. The CDR3 sequence: CASSFGETQYF. The CDR3 DNA follows: TGTGCCAGCAGCTTTGGAGAGACCCAGTACTTC.

The chain carries TRBV6-6 and TRBJ2-3; unclear D gene. The germline CDR1 and CDR2 sequences are MNHNY and SVGAGI (reference sequence). V was trimmed by 5 bases and J by 6 bases, leaving 9 bases between them. The CDR3 length is 12 residues. The CDR3 DNA reads as TGTGCCAGCAGTACCCCTGGGGATACGCAGTATTTT. It yields the protein CASSTPGDTQYF.

The rearrangement links TRBV6-5 to TRBJ1-1, with D possibly matching TRBD1 (6 bases). Germline V gene lookup returns CDR1 MNHEY and CDR2 SVGAGI. The CDR3 sequence is 14 residues long. V was shortened by 2 bases and J by 4 bases, with 11 bases between the two germline ends. CDR3 sequence reads: CASSYKTGRTEAFF. DNA for the CDR3: TGTGCCAGCAGTTACAAAACAGGGCGCACTGAAGCTTTCTTT.

This clone was counted a single time. Other DNA sequences in this sample translate to the same CDR3. V gene TRBV30 combines with J gene TRBJ1-3; D is uncertain. Trimming pared 0 bases from V and 0 bases from J, leaving 6 bases between. This CDR3 has 14 amino acids. Looked up from germline, CDR1 is GTSNPN and CDR2 is SVGIG (reference sequence). As DNA, the CDR3 is TGTGCCTGGAGTGTAGGACTCTCTGGAAACACCATATATTTT. Its translation is CAWSVGLSGNTIYF.

This chain's CDR3 is CASSRALGQGREENGYTF. The DNA of the CDR3 is TGTGCCAGCAGTCGGGCCCTGGGACAGGGGCGGGAGGAAAATGGCTACACCTTC. The V gene is TRBV6-6, the J gene TRBJ1-2, with TRBD1 matching 10 bases. V shed 5 bases, J shed 6 bases, and the junction held 18 bases outside the gene matches. Germline V lookup: CDR1 MNHNY, CDR2 SVGAGI (reference sequence). The CDR3 consists of 18 residues.

The count of this clone is one. As DNA, the CDR3 is TGTGCCAGCAGCTTAGTCGGGACTGAGCCCTGGGAGCAGTACTTC. Its protein product is CASSLVGTEPWEQYF. The chain employs TRBV13 and TRBJ2-7, with D maybe TRBD2 (6 bases). Between the trimmed V and J ends, which lost 1 base and 7 bases, there was a span of 17 bases. Per the germline V gene, CDR1 is PRHDT and CDR2 is FYEKMQ (reference sequence). The CDR3 covers 15 residues.

This chain joins TRBV28 and TRBJ1-5; no firm D call. The CDR3 is made up of 14 amino acids. V lost 3 bases to trimming and J lost 3 bases, with 9 bases between them. Germline V gene sequence: CDR1 MDHEN, CDR2 SYDVKM. The CDR3 DNA is TGTGCCAGCAGTTTGGAGGGCTACAATCAGCCCCAGCATTTT. This gives the protein CASSLEGYNQPQHF.

The chain uses TRBV27 and TRBJ1-4; D is perhaps TRBD1 (5 bases). The germline CDR1 and CDR2 sequences are MNHEY and SMNVEV (reference sequence). The CDR3 is made up of 13 amino acids. V lost 8 bases to trimming and J lost 7 bases, with 14 bases between them. The CDR3 sequence: CASATWGSEKLFF. CDR3 sequence (DNA): TGTGCCAGCGCTACCTGGGGGTCTGAAAAACTGTTTTTT.

The chain combines TRBV19 with TRBJ2-1; TRBD2 agrees at 10 bases. The CDR3 is 15 residues long. V lost 2 bases to trimming and J lost 6 bases; unmatched junction nucleotides: 4. Germline assignment: CDR1 LNHDA and CDR2 SQIVND (reference sequence). In nucleotides, the CDR3 is TGTGCCAGTAGTATATGGAGCGGGGGGGCCAATGAGCAGTTCTTC. Translation gives CASSIWSGGANEQFF.